The clone carrying this TCR beta chain was observed at least ten times. One entry per CDR3 protein results from TCRdb running MiXCR on the 5' RACE reads. The sample consists of 300,000 to 350,000 distinct CDR3 sequences, 4% of them appearing once. The sample is drawn from a study of T cells after yellow fever vaccination. Trimming removed 1 base from V and 3 bases from J; junction bases left unmatched: 0. Germline V gene sequence: CDR1 DFQATT, CDR2 SNEGSKA (reference sequence). CDR3 length equals 13 residues. This receptor was identified in a young man who received the YFV17D yellow fever vaccine. The V and J genes are TRBV20-1 and TRBJ2-7, with 10 bases aligning to TRBD2. This specimen consisted of PBMCs, obtained 5 days after the yellow fever booster vaccination. The CDR3 loop is CSARASGGYEQYV. The CDR3 DNA is TGCAGTGCTAGAGCTAGCGGGGGCTACGAGCAGTACGTC.